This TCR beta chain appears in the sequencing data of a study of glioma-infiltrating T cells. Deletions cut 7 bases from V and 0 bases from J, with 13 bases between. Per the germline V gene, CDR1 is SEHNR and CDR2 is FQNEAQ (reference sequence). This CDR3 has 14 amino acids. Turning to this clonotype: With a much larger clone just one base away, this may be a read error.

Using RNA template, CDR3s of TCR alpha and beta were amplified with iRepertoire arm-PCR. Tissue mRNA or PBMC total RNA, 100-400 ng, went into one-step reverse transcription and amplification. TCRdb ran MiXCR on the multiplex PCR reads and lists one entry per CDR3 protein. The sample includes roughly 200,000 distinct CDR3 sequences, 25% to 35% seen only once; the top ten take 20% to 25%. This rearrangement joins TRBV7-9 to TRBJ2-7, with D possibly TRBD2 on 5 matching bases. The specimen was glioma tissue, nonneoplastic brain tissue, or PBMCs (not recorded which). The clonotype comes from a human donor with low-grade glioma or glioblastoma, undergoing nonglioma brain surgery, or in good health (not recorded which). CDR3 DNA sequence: TGTGCCAGCATCTTGGACGGGAACTCCTACGAGCAGTACTTC. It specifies CASILDGNSYEQYF.